The clone carrying this TCR beta chain was picked up many times. Building the TCR beta libraries relied on iRepertoire HTBI primers, and CDR3 regions underwent Arm-PCR. Using its own MiXCR run on the multiplex PCR reads, TCRdb lists one record per CDR3 protein. Counted here are just over 600,000 distinct CDR3 sequences, 15% to 20% occurring once; the ten biggest clones make up about 20%. This sample is drawn from a study of regulatory T cells in long-lasting Graves disease. Time point defined: newly diagnosed GD, antithyroid drugs for less than 3 months. The authors made the TCR library using RNA they extracted from PBMCs. V trimming: 2 bases; J trimming: 3 bases; junction bases outside the gene matches: 2. The CDR3 covers 14 residues. Germline V gene sequence: CDR1 WNHNN, CDR2 SYGVQD (reference sequence). These data were also reused for a study on T cells in Graves' hyperthyroidism and ophthalmopathy.

The gene calls are TRBV10-1 and TRBJ2-3; 7 nucleotides agree with TRBD2. The TCR comes from a young woman with Graves disease. Sequenced material: peripheral blood mononuclear cells (PBMCs), taken at new diagnosis, from a patient treated with antithyroid drugs. CDR3 nucleotides: TGCGCCAGCAGTGAGGGGGGGGATACAGATACGCAGTATTTT. This translates into CASSEGGDTDTQYF.